These T cell receptor beta chains were read from a single sample in a study of CD8 T cells in Susac syndrome. TCRdb re-called the immunoSEQ multiplex PCR reads with MiXCR, one entry per CDR3 protein. In the table there are tens of thousands of distinct CDR3 sequences, approximately 93% of which are singletons. Specimen: CD8+ T cells from PBMCs. The receptors were gathered from a human donor with Susac syndrome. Each CDR3 is given without its conserved first and last residue. Each record gives: CDR3 length, V gene, J gene, D gene, CDR3 protein. A D gene is named only where the DNA matches it firmly.

length: 9
V: TRBV25-1
J: TRBJ2-7
D: .
CDR3: ASPRTIKQY

length: 9
V: TRBV6-6
J: TRBJ2-1
D: TRBD2
CDR3: AASSGNEQF

length: 13
V: TRBV28
J: TRBJ2-1
D: TRBD2
CDR3: ASRPTSGRAREQF

length: 11
V: TRBV4-1
J: TRBJ1-1
D: .
CDR3: ASSQQENTEAF

length: 12
V: TRBV4-1
J: TRBJ2-7
D: TRBD1
CDR3: ASSQQDRGFYVY

length: 12
V: TRBV18
J: TRBJ2-4
D: .
CDR3: ASSPGDTKNIQY

length: 17
V: TRBV7-2
J: TRBJ2-6
D: TRBD1
CDR3: ASSLQVGQGARGANVLT

length: 13
V: TRBV20-1
J: TRBJ1-3
D: .
CDR3: SATRGGLSGNTIY

length: 13
V: TRBV13
J: TRBJ2-7
D: TRBD2
CDR3: ASSPQLAGEYEQY

length: 11
V: TRBV29-1
J: TRBJ2-1
D: TRBD2
CDR3: SVVLAGEYEQF

length: 10
V: TRBV7-9
J: TRBJ2-3
D: .
CDR3: ASTFGTDTQY

length: 14
V: TRBV3-1
J: TRBJ2-7
D: TRBD2
CDR3: ASSQGGLASSYEQY

length: 10
V: TRBV30
J: TRBJ1-3
D: .
CDR3: ASKFSGNTIY

length: 12
V: TRBV9
J: TRBJ1-5
D: TRBD1
CDR3: ASSATGTGQPQH

length: 10
V: TRBV5-1
J: TRBJ1-2
D: .
CDR3: ASSGQRDGYT

length: 14
V: TRBV21-1
J: TRBJ1-1
D: .
CDR3: ASSKVRQGACTEAF

length: 12
V: TRBV7-9
J: TRBJ1-2
D: .
CDR3: ASSPRGVFYGYT

length: 12
V: TRBV5-6
J: TRBJ2-7
D: TRBD2
CDR3: ASNPGLATYEQY

length: 12
V: TRBV10-3
J: TRBJ2-7
D: .
CDR3: AISSRDNSYEQY

length: 11
V: TRBV19
J: TRBJ2-2
D: .
CDR3: ASSPGHTGELF

length: 12
V: TRBV9
J: TRBJ1-3
D: .
CDR3: ASSVDSYGNTIY

length: 12
V: TRBV20-1
J: TRBJ2-1
D: TRBD2
CDR3: SAPSGMSYNEQF

length: 12
V: TRBV11-2
J: TRBJ2-7
D: TRBD2
CDR3: ASSSLAGLDEQY

length: 13
V: TRBV9
J: TRBJ2-3
D: TRBD2
CDR3: ASSVIAGGPDTQY

length: 10
V: TRBV30
J: TRBJ1-2
D: .
CDR3: AYEKGGNGYT

length: 14
V: TRBV6-6
J: TRBJ2-1
D: TRBD2
CDR3: ASSGGTSGGYNEQF

length: 14
V: TRBV5-8
J: TRBJ2-1
D: .
CDR3: ASSLRRGISNEGQF

length: 10
V: TRBV7-9
J: TRBJ1-2
D: .
CDR3: ASSLAGYGYT

length: 15
V: TRBV7-2
J: TRBJ2-6
D: TRBD1
CDR3: ASSLGTGNSGANVLT

length: 10
V: TRBV2
J: TRBJ2-7
D: .
CDR3: ASGDAGGKQY

length: 9
V: TRBV6-1
J: TRBJ1-1
D: .
CDR3: ASMKGVEAF

length: 11
V: TRBV5-8
J: TRBJ2-1
D: .
CDR3: ASSLEREAEQF

length: 14
V: TRBV4-2
J: TRBJ2-7
D: .
CDR3: ASSQPLGRGSYEQY

length: 14
V: TRBV6-1
J: TRBJ2-1
D: TRBD2
CDR3: ASSELTGLVFDEQF

length: 14
V: TRBV12-3/TRBV12-4
J: TRBJ2-5
D: TRBD1
CDR3: ASSTLGTGIQETQY

length: 11
V: TRBV5-4
J: TRBJ1-5
D: .
CDR3: ASSLGQNQPQH

length: 10
V: TRBV30
J: TRBJ1-2
D: .
CDR3: AWSWEADGYT

length: 16
V: TRBV4-2
J: TRBJ2-3
D: TRBD2
CDR3: ASSQDPLSGGAWDTQY

length: 11
V: TRBV9
J: TRBJ2-1
D: .
CDR3: ASSVVLNNEQF

length: 13
V: TRBV27
J: TRBJ2-7
D: .
CDR3: ASSFIPPQAHEQY

length: 15
V: TRBV7-9
J: TRBJ1-1
D: TRBD1
CDR3: ASSLALAGGRNTEAF

length: 11
V: TRBV29-1
J: TRBJ2-7
D: .
CDR3: SVGSGLSYEQY

length: 10
V: TRBV6-2/TRBV6-3
J: TRBJ2-7
D: .
CDR3: ASSVGSYEQY

length: 15
V: TRBV5-6
J: TRBJ1-2
D: .
CDR3: ASSLPYSGTTNYGYT

length: 16
V: TRBV20-1
J: TRBJ1-5
D: .
CDR3: SATATRRGGLRNQPQH

length: 14
V: TRBV5-1
J: TRBJ2-1
D: TRBD2
CDR3: ASSAHLGLAGNEQF

length: 10
V: TRBV11-2
J: TRBJ2-7
D: .
CDR3: ASSLGVPEQY

length: 12
V: TRBV7-2
J: TRBJ2-7
D: TRBD1
CDR3: ASSLRDRGHEQY

length: 13
V: TRBV4-2
J: TRBJ2-1
D: TRBD2
CDR3: ASSGPGLPFDEQF

length: 11
V: TRBV7-9
J: TRBJ1-2
D: .
CDR3: ASSLRPRGGYT

length: 16
V: TRBV9
J: TRBJ1-2
D: TRBD1
CDR3: ASSAHTTGGVPNYGYT

length: 12
V: TRBV29-1
J: TRBJ2-1
D: .
CDR3: SVEDKDTYNEQF

length: 14
V: TRBV13
J: TRBJ2-4
D: TRBD1
CDR3: ASSPGAGGIKNIQY

length: 14
V: TRBV18
J: TRBJ2-6
D: .
CDR3: ASSLGTTFGANVLT

length: 12
V: TRBV7-9
J: TRBJ2-1
D: TRBD2
CDR3: ASSPIAGANEQF